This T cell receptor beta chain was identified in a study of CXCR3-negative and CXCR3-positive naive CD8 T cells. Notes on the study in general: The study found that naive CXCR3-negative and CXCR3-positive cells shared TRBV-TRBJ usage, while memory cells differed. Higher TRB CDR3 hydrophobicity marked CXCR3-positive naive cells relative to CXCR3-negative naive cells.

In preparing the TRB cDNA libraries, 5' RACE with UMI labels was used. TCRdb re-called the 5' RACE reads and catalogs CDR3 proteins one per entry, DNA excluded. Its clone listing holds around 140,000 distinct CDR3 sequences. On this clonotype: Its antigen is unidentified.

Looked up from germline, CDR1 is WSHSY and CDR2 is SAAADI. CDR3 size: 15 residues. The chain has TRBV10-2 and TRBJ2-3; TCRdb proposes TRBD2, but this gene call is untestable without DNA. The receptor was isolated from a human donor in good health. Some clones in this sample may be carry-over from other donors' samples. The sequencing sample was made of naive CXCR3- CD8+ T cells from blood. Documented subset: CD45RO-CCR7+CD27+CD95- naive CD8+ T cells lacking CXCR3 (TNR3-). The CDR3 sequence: CASSEGDYSTYTQYF.